This TCR beta chain derives from a study of control samples from healthy donors and cancer patients. Generated by immunoSEQ multiplex PCR, the TCRdb table keeps only in-frame clones and is missing some. The repertoire includes 30,000 or so clones, 94% of them detected once, and about 7% sits in the top ten. The ends lost 7 bases at V and 2 bases at J; junction bases unmatched: 6. CDR1 is ENHRY and CDR2 is SYGVKD in the germline V gene. CDR3 length: 15 residues. The chain links TRBV10-3 to TRBJ2-3, with 10 bases aligning to TRBD1. The source of this sequence is a man between 60 and 75 years old in good health. What was sequenced was blood. CDR3 residues: CAINPDRGFTDTQYF. The CDR3, as DNA: TGTGCCATCAACCCGGACAGGGGGTTCACAGATACGCAGTATTTT.